This T cell receptor beta chain came from a study of shared clonotypes between healthy human individuals. Study results and caveats: Clonotypes shared by all four donors outscored non-shared clonotypes in generation probability.

The CDR3 totals 17 residues. Germline V CDR1 and CDR2: SGHAT, FQNNGV. The V gene end was trimmed by 6 bases and the J gene end by 0 bases; junction bases not matched to a gene: 8. In the case of this clone: Its antigen is unidentified.

The table came from immunoSEQ multiplex PCR; TCRdb's copy has only in-frame clones and leaves some out. This table holds 550,000 to 600,000 clones, 95% to 98% found once. The naive CD8 subset, CD45RO-negative cells positively selected for CCR7, excluded terminally differentiated effector memory CD45RA+ cells. The study drew its donors from healthy HIV-negative adults without recent acute infections or vaccinations. All the donors were Caucasian adults who lived in Nashville, Tennessee. The rearrangement joins TRBV11-2 to TRBJ2-3, with TRBD2 matching 11 bases. The sequenced sample was naive CD8+ T cells sorted from blood. The sequence was collected from a man younger than 45 in good health. CDR3 amino acids: CASSFWTSGSSTDTQYF. CDR3 nucleotide sequence: TGTGCCAGCAGTTTCTGGACTAGCGGGTCTAGCACAGATACGCAGTATTTT.